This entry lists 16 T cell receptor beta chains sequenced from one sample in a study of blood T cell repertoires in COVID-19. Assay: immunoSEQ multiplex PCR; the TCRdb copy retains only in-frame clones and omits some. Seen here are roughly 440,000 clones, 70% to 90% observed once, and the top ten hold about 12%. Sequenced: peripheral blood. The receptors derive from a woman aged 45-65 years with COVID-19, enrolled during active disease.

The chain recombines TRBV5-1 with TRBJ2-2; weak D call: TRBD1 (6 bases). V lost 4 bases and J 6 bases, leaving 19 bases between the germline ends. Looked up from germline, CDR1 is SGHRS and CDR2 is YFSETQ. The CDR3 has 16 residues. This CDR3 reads CASSLNGPSGAGELFF. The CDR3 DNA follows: TGCGCCAGCAGCCTCAACGGGCCCTCAGGGGCCGGGGAGCTGTTTTTT.

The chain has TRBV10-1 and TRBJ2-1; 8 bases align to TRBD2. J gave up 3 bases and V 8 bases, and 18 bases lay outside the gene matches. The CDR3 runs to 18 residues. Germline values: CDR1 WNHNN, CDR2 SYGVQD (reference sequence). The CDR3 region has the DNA TGCGCCAGCCGCCCGGGAGGGCCGGAGGGGGGGATCTACAATGAGCAGTTCTTC. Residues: CASRPGGPEGGIYNEQFF.

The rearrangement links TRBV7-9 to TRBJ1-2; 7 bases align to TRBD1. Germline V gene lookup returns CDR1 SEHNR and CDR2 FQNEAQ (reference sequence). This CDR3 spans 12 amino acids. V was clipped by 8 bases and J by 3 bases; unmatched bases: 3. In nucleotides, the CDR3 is TGTGCCAGCTTCGGGACAGACTATGGCTACACCTTC. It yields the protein CASFGTDYGYTF.

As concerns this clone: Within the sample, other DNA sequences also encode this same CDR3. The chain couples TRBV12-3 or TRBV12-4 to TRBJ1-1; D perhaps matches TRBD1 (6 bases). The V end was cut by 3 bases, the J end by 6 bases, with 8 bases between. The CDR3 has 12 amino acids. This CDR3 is CASSFRGPEAFF. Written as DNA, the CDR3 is TGTGCCAGCAGTTTCAGGGGACCTGAAGCTTTCTTT.

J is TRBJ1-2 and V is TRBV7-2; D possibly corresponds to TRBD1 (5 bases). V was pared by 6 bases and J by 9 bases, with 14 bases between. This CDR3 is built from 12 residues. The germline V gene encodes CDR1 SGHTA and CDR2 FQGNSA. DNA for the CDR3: TGTGCCAGCAGTCGATGGGGGAGGAGCTACACCTTC. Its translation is CASSRWGRSYTF.

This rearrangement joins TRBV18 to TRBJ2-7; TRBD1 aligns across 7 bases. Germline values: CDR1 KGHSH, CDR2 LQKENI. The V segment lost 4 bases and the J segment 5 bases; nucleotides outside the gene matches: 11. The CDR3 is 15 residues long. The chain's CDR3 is CASSLGTESWDEQYF. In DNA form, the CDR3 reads TGTGCCAGCTCACTTGGGACAGAAAGTTGGGACGAGCAGTACTTC.

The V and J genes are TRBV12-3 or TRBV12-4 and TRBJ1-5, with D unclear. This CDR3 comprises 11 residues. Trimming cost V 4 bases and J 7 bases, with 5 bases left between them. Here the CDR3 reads CASSSGQPQHF. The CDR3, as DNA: TGTGCCAGCAGTTCGGGACAGCCCCAGCATTTT.

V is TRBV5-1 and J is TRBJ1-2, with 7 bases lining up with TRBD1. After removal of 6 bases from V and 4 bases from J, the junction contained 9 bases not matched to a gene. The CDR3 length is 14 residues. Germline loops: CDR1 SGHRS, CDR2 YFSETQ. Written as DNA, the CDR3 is TGCGCCAGCAATGAGGGGGCGCGCGGCTATGGCTACACCTTC. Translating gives CASNEGARGYGYTF.

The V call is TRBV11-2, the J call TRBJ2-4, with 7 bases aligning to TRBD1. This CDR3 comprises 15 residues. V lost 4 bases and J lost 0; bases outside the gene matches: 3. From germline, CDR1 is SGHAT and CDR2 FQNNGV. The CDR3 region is CASSSTGLAKNIQYF. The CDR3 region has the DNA TGTGCCAGCAGCTCGACAGGGCTAGCCAAAAACATTCAGTACTTC.

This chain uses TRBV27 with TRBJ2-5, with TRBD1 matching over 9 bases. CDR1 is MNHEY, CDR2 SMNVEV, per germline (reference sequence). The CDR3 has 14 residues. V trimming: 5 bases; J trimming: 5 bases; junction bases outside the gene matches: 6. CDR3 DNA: TGTGCCAGCAGTATACAGGGGGCGGGGGAGACCCAGTACTTC. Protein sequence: CASSIQGAGETQYF.

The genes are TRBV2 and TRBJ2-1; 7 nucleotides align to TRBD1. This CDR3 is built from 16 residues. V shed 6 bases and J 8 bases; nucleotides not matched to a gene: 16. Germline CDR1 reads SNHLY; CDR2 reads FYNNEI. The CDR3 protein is CASSGPWSGGVDEQFF. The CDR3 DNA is TGTGCCAGCAGCGGTCCGTGGTCAGGGGGTGTGGATGAGCAGTTCTTC.

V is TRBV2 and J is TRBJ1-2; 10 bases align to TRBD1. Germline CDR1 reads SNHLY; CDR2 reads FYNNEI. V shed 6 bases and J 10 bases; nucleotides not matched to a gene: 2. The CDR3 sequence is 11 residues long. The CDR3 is CASRGQGPYTF. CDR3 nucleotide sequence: TGTGCCAGCAGGGGACAGGGGCCCTACACCTTC.

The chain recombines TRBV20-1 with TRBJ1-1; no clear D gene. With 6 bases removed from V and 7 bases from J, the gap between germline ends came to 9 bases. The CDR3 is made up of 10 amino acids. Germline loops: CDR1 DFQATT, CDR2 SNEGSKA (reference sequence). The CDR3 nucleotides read TGCAGTGCCCGCGAGATTGAAGCTTTCTTT. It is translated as CSAREIEAFF.

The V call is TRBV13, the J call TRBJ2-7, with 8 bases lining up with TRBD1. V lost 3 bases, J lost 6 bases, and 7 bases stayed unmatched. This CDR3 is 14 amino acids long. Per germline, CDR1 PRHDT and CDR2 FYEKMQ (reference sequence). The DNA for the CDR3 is TGTGCCAGCAGCTTGGGACAGGCGGCGGGCGAGCAGTACTTC. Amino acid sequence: CASSLGQAAGEQYF.

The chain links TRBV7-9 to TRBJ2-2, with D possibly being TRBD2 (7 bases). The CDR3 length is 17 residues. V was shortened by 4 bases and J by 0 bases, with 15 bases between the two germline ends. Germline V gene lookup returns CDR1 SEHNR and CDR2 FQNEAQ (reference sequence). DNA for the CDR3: TGTGCCAGCAGCTCAAACGGGGGGCCCACGAACACCGGGGAGCTGTTTTTT. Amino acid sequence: CASSSNGGPTNTGELFF.

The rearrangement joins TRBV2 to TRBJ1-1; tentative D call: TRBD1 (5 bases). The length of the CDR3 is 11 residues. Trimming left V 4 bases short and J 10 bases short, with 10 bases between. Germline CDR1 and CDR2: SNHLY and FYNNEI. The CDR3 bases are TGTGCCAGCAGTGGCATAACAGGAGCTTTCTTT. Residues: CASSGITGAFF.